This TCR beta chain was sequenced for a study of beta chain features in type 1 diabetes. The CDR3 has 14 residues. The V end was cut by 5 bases, the J end by 3 bases, with 11 bases between. Looked up from germline, CDR1 is MDHEN and CDR2 is SYDVKM. Every isolated RNA sample was fully reverse transcribed, so sequencing captured expressed TCRB transcripts. Naive, central memory and regulatory T cell samples yielded about 3.57 million reads on average. Clones were sequenced by immunoSEQ multiplex PCR, and TCRdb holds only the in-frame ones, with some missing. The table includes about 660,000 clones, about an eighth detected once. The study's findings and limits: Type 1 diabetes patients showed a moderate but significant shortening of TCRB CDR3s in all four CD4+ subsets.

This clone was found a few times. Its specificity is unknown. Sequencing input: naive CD4+ T cells from blood. The TCR was taken from a man between 18 and 29 years old with type 1 diabetes. The chain carries TRBV28 and TRBJ1-3; possibly TRBD1 for D (5 bases). The CDR3 nucleotides are TGTGCCAGCAGTCCCCACGGGGGTGGAAACACCATATATTTT. Protein product: CASSPHGGGNTIYF.